A single sample is the source of the 8 T cell receptor beta chains below, sequenced in a study of T cells in tumors after PD-1 blockade. Profiling relied on immunoSEQ multiplex PCR, and the TCRdb table lists in-frame clones only, not all of them. The data contain around 60,000 clones, roughly 77% of them singletons. The starting material was PBMCs, obtained before anti-PD-1 treatment. All receptors derive from a human donor with basal cell carcinoma.

This clone was found many times. This chain links TRBV12-3 or TRBV12-4 with TRBJ1-2; TRBD1 is a possible D gene (6 bases). This CDR3 contains 13 residues. The V end was cut by 8 bases, the J end by 1 base, with 11 bases between. The CDR3 coding sequence is TGTGCCAGCTATACGGACAGTAACTATGGCTACACCTTC. It codes for CASYTDSNYGYTF.

V is TRBV6-5 and J is TRBJ1-3; D gene ambiguous. CDR3 length equals 11 residues. V lost 11 bases and J 3 bases, leaving 8 bases between the germline ends. Germline V gives CDR1 MNHEY, CDR2 SVGAGI. The CDR3 is CAVRGGNTIYF. CDR3 sequence (DNA): TGTGCCGTTCGAGGTGGAAACACCATATATTTT.

This sequence joins TRBV4-1 and TRBJ2-1; D may be TRBD2 (6 bases). Germline V gives CDR1 MGHRA, CDR2 YSYEKL. The length of the CDR3 is 14 residues. V lost 0 bases and J lost 13, with 16 bases in between. The CDR3: CASSQDKVAEAQFF. CDR3 coding DNA: TGCGCCAGCAGCCAAGATAAGGTAGCGGAGGCACAGTTCTTC.

This chain joins TRBV5-6 and TRBJ2-3; no clear D. CDR3 length equals 16 residues. Germline values: CDR1 SGHDT, CDR2 YYEEEE. The ends were cut back, 4 bases at V and 2 bases at J, with 17 bases in the middle. The CDR3 reads CASSTKKEAFTDTQYF. CDR3 in DNA: TGTGCCAGCAGCACCAAAAAAGAAGCTTTCACAGATACGCAGTATTTT.

The chain's CDR3 is CASSPWEGGGPNYGYTF. The CDR3 DNA reads TGTGCCAGCAGCCCTTGGGAGGGGGGGGGACCTAACTATGGCTACACCTTC. The chain recombines TRBV6-2 or TRBV6-3 with TRBJ1-2; D is possibly TRBD1 (6 bases). Germline CDR1 reads MNHEY; CDR2 reads SVGEGT. CDR3 length: 17 amino acids. V was cut by 6 bases and J by 0 bases, with 20 bases left in between.

The chain has TRBV12-5 and TRBJ2-5; D not resolved. V lost 5 bases, J lost 4 bases, and 5 bases lay in between. In germline, CDR1 is LGHNT, CDR2 FRNRAP. This CDR3 is 11 amino acids long. The CDR3 DNA follows: TGTGCTAGTGGTCCTAGAGAGACCCAGTACTTC. The encoded protein is CASGPRETQYF. The variable domain in full, with the rest retrieved from reference TRBV12-5 and TRBJ2-5, is DARVTQTPRHKVTEMGQEVTMRCQPILGHNTVFWYRQTMMQGLELLAYFRNRAPLDDSGMPKDRFSAEMPDATLATLKIQPSEPRDSAVYFCASGPRETQYFGPGTRLLVL.

This clone was seen just once. The chain employs TRBV6-2 or TRBV6-3 and TRBJ1-1; no definite D call. CDR1 is MNHEY, CDR2 SVGEGT, per germline. V was cut by 6 bases and J by 5 bases, with 22 bases left in between. The CDR3 is 16 amino acids. In DNA form, the CDR3 reads TGTGCCAGCAGCCCTCAGAAACGGGGTTTGACAACTGAAGCTTTCTTT. Amino acids: CASSPQKRGLTTEAFF.

V gene TRBV5-8 combines with J gene TRBJ2-7, with D tentatively TRBD2 (5 bases). CDR1 and CDR2 from the germline V gene are SGHTS and YDEGEE. V lost 0 bases and J 2 bases, leaving 12 bases between the germline ends. CDR3 length: 15 amino acids. CDR3 DNA sequence: TGTGCCAGCAGCTTGGCCGGCCCCGGGGCCTACGAGCAGTACTTC. Translated, it gives CASSLAGPGAYEQYF. Full variable domain (remainder filled in from reference TRBV5-8 and TRBJ2-7): EAGVTQSPTHLIKTRGQQATLRCSPISGHTSVYWYQQALGLGLQFLLWYDEGEERNRGNFPPRFSGRQFPNYSSELNVNALELEDSALYLCASSLAGPGAYEQYFGPGTRLTVT.